The text below deals with one TCR beta chain. Its antigen is as yet unknown. Other DNA sequences from this sample encode an identical CDR3 as well. Trimming removed 4 bases from V and 2 bases from J; junction bases left unmatched: 6. Germline CDR1 reads LGHNT; CDR2 reads FRNRAP. CDR3 length equals 15 residues. This specimen comes from a study of cytomegalovirus exposure and HLA in healthy donors. The PCR ran on 60 Vbeta and 13 Jbeta primers. This table comes from immunoSEQ multiplex PCR, and its TCRdb copy is limited to in-frame clones, with some not included. Of about 210,000 clones in the sample, about four fifths were seen once. Nominally healthy donors were sampled, though unrecorded immune exposures were likely. Findings and caveats of the study: Further analysis was carried out later, and it showed several of the most significant clusters appearing linked to common viral pathogens. A missense DCLRE1C variant was associated with V- and J-gene trimming of TCR beta chains in a later analysis, and an independent cohort replicated the association.

The V call is TRBV12-5, the J call TRBJ2-5; TRBD1 matches at 8 bases. The sample was PBMCs. The TCR comes from a male donor in good health and CMV-seropositive. The CDR3 spells CASGSGQGPQETQYF. In nucleotides, the CDR3 is TGTGCTAGTGGTTCAGGACAGGGCCCACAAGAGACCCAGTACTTC.